This is a list of T cell receptor beta chains from one sample in a study of blood T cell repertoires in COVID-19. Measured with immunoSEQ multiplex PCR; TCRdb has only the in-frame clones, and not every one. The sample lists under 250,000 clones, over 65% occurring once. Sequencing input: peripheral blood. These receptors were collected from a woman in her 70s with active or convalescent COVID-19. Both conserved end residues are part of each CDR3. D genes are given only for firm matches. Clone size is stated in some rows and not others, as once, few, many or a class when expanded.

d_call clone_size j_call v_call cdr3_nt cdr3_aa
NA NA TRBJ1-2 TRBV7-2 TGTGCCAGCAGCCCGTCGGGACTGACTAGCTATGGCTACACCTTC CASSPSGLTSYGYTF
NA NA TRBJ1-3 TRBV10-3 TGTGCCATCAGTGACCCATCCTCTGGAAACACCATATATTTT CAISDPSSGNTIYF
NA NA TRBJ2-5 TRBV19 TGTGCCAGTAGTAGCAGGGGCTACCCAGGGACCCAGTACTTC CASSSRGYPGTQYF
NA NA TRBJ1-2 TRBV10-3 TGTGCCATCAGTGTTGAACAGGGAATCTATGGCTACACCTTC CAISVEQGIYGYTF
TRBD2 NA TRBJ2-7 TRBV18 TGTGCCAGCTCACCGGGGACTAGCGGGGGGAACGAGCAGTACTTC CASSPGTSGGNEQYF
TRBD1 NA TRBJ1-2 TRBV29-1 TGCAGCGTAGGGGACAGTTGGGGCTACACCTTC CSVGDSWGYTF
TRBD2 NA TRBJ2-5 TRBV7-2 TGTGCCAGCAGCTTAGCGCTCCTAGCGGGTTCCGAGACCCAGTACTTC CASSLALLAGSETQYF
NA NA TRBJ1-2 TRBV19 TGTGCCAGTAGTATATGGGGGGATTTTGGCTACACCTTC CASSIWGDFGYTF
TRBD1 NA TRBJ2-7 TRBV5-6 TGTGCCAGCAGCTTGGGACAGGGATTCCACGAGCAGTACTTC CASSLGQGFHEQYF
TRBD2 NA TRBJ2-5 TRBV6-5 TGTGCCAGCCAACTAGCGGGAGGGGAGACCCAGTACTTC CASQLAGGETQYF
TRBD1 NA TRBJ1-5 TRBV10-3 TGTGCCATCAGTGAGCTACAGGGGTCCCAGCATTTT CAISELQGSQHF
NA NA TRBJ1-2 TRBV29-1 TGCAGCGTTGGGGCAGGGAATGGCTACACCTTC CSVGAGNGYTF
NA NA TRBJ1-6 TRBV7-9 TGTGCCAGCACCTTACTCCGGGACTTTGATAATTCACCCCTCCACTTT CASTLLRDFDNSPLHF
NA NA TRBJ2-5 TRBV5-1 TGCGCCAGCAGCTTCAGGCAGGGGGAGGAAGAGACCCAGTACTTC CASSFRQGEEETQYF
TRBD1 NA TRBJ2-7 TRBV19 TGTGCCAGTAGTAAGTGGACAGGGGGCTGGCGCGACGAGCAGTACTTC CASSKWTGGWRDEQYF
NA NA TRBJ2-1 TRBV6-1 TGTGCCAGCAGTGAGGAGGGTTGGGCCTACAATGAGCAGTTCTTC CASSEEGWAYNEQFF
NA NA TRBJ2-2 TRBV6-6 TGTGCCAGCAGTCCTCTGACTAGGGACGCAGCGAACACCGGGGAGCTGTTTTTT CASSPLTRDAANTGELFF
TRBD1 NA TRBJ2-2 TRBV6-2/TRBV6-3 TGTGCCAGCAGCCACGACAGGGGGCAAGTCGGGGAGCTGTTTTTT CASSHDRGQVGELFF
NA NA TRBJ1-2 TRBV5-4 TGTGCCAGCAGCTGGAGACAGACTAACTATGGCTACACCTTC CASSWRQTNYGYTF
NA NA TRBJ1-5 TRBV5-6 TGTGCCAGCAGCTTCCACGGGTTCAATCAGCCCCAGCATTTT CASSFHGFNQPQHF
NA NA TRBJ2-5 TRBV6-1 TGTGCCAGCAGTGAAGGGGGCTGGTCCCGGTGGGAGACCCAGTACTTC CASSEGGWSRWETQYF
TRBD2 NA TRBJ2-1 TRBV29-1 TGCAGCGTTGAGGCGCTAGCGGGGGGCAATGAGCAGTTCTTC CSVEALAGGNEQFF
NA NA TRBJ1-4 TRBV5-1 TGCGCCAGCAGCTTGGCCGCGACGGACTCTGAAAAACTGTTTTTT CASSLAATDSEKLFF
TRBD2 NA TRBJ2-1 TRBV29-1 TGCAGCGTTCTAGCGGGAGCCTACAATGAGCAGTTCTTC CSVLAGAYNEQFF
TRBD1 NA TRBJ1-2 TRBV7-8 TGTGCCAGCAGCTTCTTCACAGGGGGACATGGCTACACCTTC CASSFFTGGHGYTF
NA NA TRBJ2-7 TRBV25-1 TGTGCCAGCAGTGAATACAGGGGCCTCGAGCAGTACTTC CASSEYRGLEQYF
NA NA TRBJ1-3 TRBV5-1 TGCGCCAGCAGCCAACTGGGGAGTTCTGGAAACACCATATATTTT CASSQLGSSGNTIYF
NA NA TRBJ2-7 TRBV18 TGTGCCAGCTCACCGGGCGAGTCCTACGAGCAGTACTTC CASSPGESYEQYF
TRBD1 NA TRBJ1-5 TRBV5-1 TGCGCCAGCAGCTCACAGGGGGCGCAGGGTCAGCCCCAGCATTTT CASSSQGAQGQPQHF
NA NA TRBJ2-5 TRBV30 TGTGCCTGGGCTGCAGGGGTCCGAGAGACCCAGTACTTC CAWAAGVRETQYF
NA NA TRBJ2-1 TRBV5-8 TGTGCCAGCAGCTTGCTTGCGCGGGACTACAATGAGCAGTTCTTC CASSLLARDYNEQFF
NA NA TRBJ2-1 TRBV5-4 TGTGCCAGCAGCTTGCAGTTTGAGCAGTTCTTC CASSLQFEQFF
NA NA TRBJ2-7 TRBV28 TGTGCCAGCAGTTCTGGGGGAGGCCCGCACTACGAGCAGTACTTC CASSSGGGPHYEQYF
TRBD1 NA TRBJ1-2 TRBV5-4 TGTGCCAGCAGGGTACAGGGGTCGGAATACGGCTACACCTTC CASRVQGSEYGYTF
NA NA TRBJ1-5 TRBV12-3/TRBV12-4 TGTGCCAGCAGTTTAGCGCCCGGTACCCAGCATTTT CASSLAPGTQHF
NA NA TRBJ2-5 TRBV5-4 TGTGCCAGCAGCTTTAGCGGAGGTCGGGCAGAGACCCAGTACTTC CASSFSGGRAETQYF
TRBD1 NA TRBJ1-1 TRBV19 TGTGCCAGTAGTCCCGGACAGGGGTTGGAAGCTTTCTTT CASSPGQGLEAFF
TRBD1 NA TRBJ1-2 TRBV12-3/TRBV12-4 TGTGCCAGCAGCCGTGGACAGGTCGGAACCTTC CASSRGQVGTF
NA few TRBJ1-3 TRBV5-6 TGTGCCAGCAGCTTTTATAGCTCTGGAAACACCATATATTTT CASSFYSSGNTIYF
NA NA TRBJ1-3 TRBV5-8 TGTGCCAGCAGTTCCCCTGAGGGAAACACCATATATTTT CASSSPEGNTIYF
NA NA TRBJ2-5 TRBV11-2 TGTGCCAGCAGCCCCGGTCCGGGGAAGGTAGAGACCCAGTACTTC CASSPGPGKVETQYF
TRBD2 NA TRBJ2-5 TRBV4-1 TGCGCCAGCAGCCAATTTTCGGGAGGACGGGAGACCCAGTACTTC CASSQFSGGRETQYF
NA NA TRBJ2-5 TRBV5-1 TGCGCCAGCAGCTTACAAGCGTACCAAGAGACCCAGTACTTC CASSLQAYQETQYF
NA NA TRBJ1-4 TRBV30 TGTGCCTGGAGTGCTAAAGGCGGGGCAGGGGAAAAACTGTTTTTT CAWSAKGGAGEKLFF
TRBD1 NA TRBJ1-1 TRBV11-2 TGTGCCAGCAGCATCGGACAGGGCGTAGCTTTCTTT CASSIGQGVAFF
NA NA TRBJ1-2 TRBV18 TGTGCCAGCTCACCGGCAGGCGGAAGGGGTGGCTACACCTTC CASSPAGGRGGYTF
TRBD2 NA TRBJ2-7 TRBV30 TGTGCCTGGAGTGTCTTACTAGCGGGGGGGCAAGAGCAGTACTTC CAWSVLLAGGQEQYF
NA NA TRBJ2-7 TRBV6-1 TGTGCCAGCAGGGACAGCAGCTCCTACGAGCAGTACTTC CASRDSSSYEQYF
TRBD2 NA TRBJ2-1 TRBV5-4 TGTGCCAGCAGCGTCCCCGGGACTAGAATTGAGCAGTTCTTC CASSVPGTRIEQFF
NA NA TRBJ2-2 TRBV7-3 TGTGCCAGCAGCAACATCAGGTCCGGGGAGCTGTTTTTT CASSNIRSGELFF
TRBD2 NA TRBJ2-7 TRBV19 TGTGCCAGTAGTTCGGGGAGGGCAAACGAGCAGTACTTC CASSSGRANEQYF
NA NA TRBJ1-4 TRBV9 TGTGCCAGCAGCGTAGGCCGCGTAACTAATGAAAAACTGTTTTTT CASSVGRVTNEKLFF
TRBD2 few TRBJ2-3 TRBV27 TGTGCCAGCAGCCTACTACTGGCTAGCGGGGGAGCAGATACGCAGTATTTT CASSLLLASGGADTQYF
NA few TRBJ1-2 TRBV4-1 TGCGCCAGCAGCCAAGAGGGCTCATATGGCTACACCTTC CASSQEGSYGYTF
NA few TRBJ2-7 TRBV13 TGTGCCAGCAGCCCCTCCATGGGGGCCGATCCCTACGAGCAGTACTTC CASSPSMGADPYEQYF
NA NA TRBJ1-4 TRBV10-3 TGTGCCATCAGTGACTCGGTTACGGGTGAAAAACTGTTTTTT CAISDSVTGEKLFF
TRBD1 NA TRBJ1-1 TRBV29-1 TGCAGCGTTGAAGGCCAGGGGGCCCAAGCTTTCTTT CSVEGQGAQAFF
NA NA TRBJ2-2 TRBV5-4 TGTGCCAGCAGCTCAGGTAGACCGGACACCGGGGAGCTGTTTTTT CASSSGRPDTGELFF
NA NA TRBJ2-4 TRBV11-2 TGTGCCAGCAGCTTAGATCCGGGAAAAGCCAAAAACATTCAGTACTTC CASSLDPGKAKNIQYF
NA NA TRBJ1-2 TRBV7-2 TGTGCCAGCAGCTTCTCAGGCATAGCTAACTATGGCTACACCTTC CASSFSGIANYGYTF